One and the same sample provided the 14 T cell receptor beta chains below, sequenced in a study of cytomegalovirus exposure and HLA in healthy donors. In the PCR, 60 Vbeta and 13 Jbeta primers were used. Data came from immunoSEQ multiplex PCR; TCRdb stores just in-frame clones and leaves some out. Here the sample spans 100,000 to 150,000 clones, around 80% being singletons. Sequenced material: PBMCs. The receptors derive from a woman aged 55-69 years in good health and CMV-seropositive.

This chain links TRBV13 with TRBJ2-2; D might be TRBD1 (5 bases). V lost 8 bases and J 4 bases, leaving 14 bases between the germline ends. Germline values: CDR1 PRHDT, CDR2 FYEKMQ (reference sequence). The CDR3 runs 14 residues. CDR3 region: CASCRQSGTGELFF. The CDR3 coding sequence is TGTGCCAGCTGCAGACAGTCAGGCACCGGGGAGCTGTTTTTT.

The CDR3 here is CASGLAQGFNQPQHF. Written as DNA, the CDR3 is TGTGCTAGTGGTTTGGCCCAGGGCTTTAATCAGCCCCAGCATTTT. The chain carries TRBV12-5 and TRBJ1-5; D possibly corresponds to TRBD1 (5 bases). The germline V and J ends were trimmed by 1 base and 4 bases, with 11 bases remaining between them. Germline V gene data show CDR1 as LGHNT and CDR2 as FRNRAP. The CDR3 has 15 amino acids.

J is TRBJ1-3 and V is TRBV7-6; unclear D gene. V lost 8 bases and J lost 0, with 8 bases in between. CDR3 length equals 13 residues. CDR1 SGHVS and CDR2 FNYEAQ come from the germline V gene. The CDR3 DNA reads TGTGCCAGCGGGCAGGCCTCTGGAAACACCATATATTTT. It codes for CASGQASGNTIYF. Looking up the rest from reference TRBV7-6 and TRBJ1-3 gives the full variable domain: GAGVSQSPRYKVTKRGQDVALRCDPISGHVSLYWYRQALGQGPEFLTYFNYEAQQDKSGLPNDRFSAERPEGSISTLTIQRTEQRDSAMYRCASGQASGNTIYFGEGSWLTVV.

CDR3 sequence: CASSAYGTSGRLKSTDTQYF. The CDR3 coding sequence is TGTGCCAGCAGCGCCTACGGGACTAGCGGGAGGCTCAAGAGCACAGATACGCAGTATTTT. The chain couples TRBV9 to TRBJ2-3; TRBD2 matches 15 bases. The CDR3 covers 20 residues. Trimming removed 3 bases from V and 0 bases from J; junction bases left unmatched: 11. Germline V gives CDR1 SGDLS, CDR2 YYNGEE.

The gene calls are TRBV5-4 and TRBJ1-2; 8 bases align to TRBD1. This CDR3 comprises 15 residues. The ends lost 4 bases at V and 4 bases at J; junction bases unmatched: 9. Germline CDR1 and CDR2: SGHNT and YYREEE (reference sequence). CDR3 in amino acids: CASSPRTGRSYGYTF. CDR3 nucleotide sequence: TGTGCCAGCAGCCCTAGGACAGGGAGAAGCTATGGCTACACCTTC. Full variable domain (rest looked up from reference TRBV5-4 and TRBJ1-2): ETGVTQSPTHLIKTRGQQVTLRCSSQSGHNTVSWYQQALGQGPQFIFQYYREEENGRGNFPPRFSGLQFPNYSSELNVNALELDDSALYLCASSPRTGRSYGYTFGSGTRLTVV.

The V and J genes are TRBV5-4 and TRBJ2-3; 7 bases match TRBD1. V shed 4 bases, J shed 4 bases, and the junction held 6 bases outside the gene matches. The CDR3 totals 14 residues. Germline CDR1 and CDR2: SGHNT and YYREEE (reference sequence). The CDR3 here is CASSLDRASDTQYF. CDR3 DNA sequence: TGTGCCAGCAGCCTAGACAGGGCTTCAGATACGCAGTATTTT.

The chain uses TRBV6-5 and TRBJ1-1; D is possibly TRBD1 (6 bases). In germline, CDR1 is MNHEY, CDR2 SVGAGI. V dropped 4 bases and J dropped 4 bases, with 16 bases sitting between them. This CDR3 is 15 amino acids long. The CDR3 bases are TGTGCCAGCAGTTCCACAGGGTATATGACCACTGAAGCTTTCTTT. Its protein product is CASSSTGYMTTEAFF.

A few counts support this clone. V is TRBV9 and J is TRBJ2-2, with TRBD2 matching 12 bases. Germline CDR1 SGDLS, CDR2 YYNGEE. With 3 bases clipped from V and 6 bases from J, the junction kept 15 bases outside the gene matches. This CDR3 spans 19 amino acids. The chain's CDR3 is CASSEPTRTSGELSGELFF. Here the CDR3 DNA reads TGTGCCAGCAGCGAGCCGACCCGGACTAGCGGGGAATTGTCCGGGGAGCTGTTTTTT.

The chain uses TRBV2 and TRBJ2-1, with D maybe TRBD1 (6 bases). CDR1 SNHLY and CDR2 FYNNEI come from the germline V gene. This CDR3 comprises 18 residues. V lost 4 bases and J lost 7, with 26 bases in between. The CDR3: CASSGALGDISRENEQFF. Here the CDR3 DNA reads TGTGCCAGCAGTGGGGCCCTGGGGGACATATCTAGGGAGAATGAGCAGTTCTTC.

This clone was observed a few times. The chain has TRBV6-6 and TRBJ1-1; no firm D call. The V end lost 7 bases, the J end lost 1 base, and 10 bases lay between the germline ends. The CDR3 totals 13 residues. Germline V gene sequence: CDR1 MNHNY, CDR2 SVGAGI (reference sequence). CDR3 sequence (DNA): TGTGCCAGCACCCCGCGCGCGAACACTGAAGCTTTCTTT. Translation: CASTPRANTEAFF.

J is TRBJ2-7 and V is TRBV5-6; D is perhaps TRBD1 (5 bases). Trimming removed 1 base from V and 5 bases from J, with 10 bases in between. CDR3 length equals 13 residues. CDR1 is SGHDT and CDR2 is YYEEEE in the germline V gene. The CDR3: CASSLRRVNEQYF. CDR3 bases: TGTGCCAGCAGCTTGCGCAGGGTGAACGAGCAGTACTTC.

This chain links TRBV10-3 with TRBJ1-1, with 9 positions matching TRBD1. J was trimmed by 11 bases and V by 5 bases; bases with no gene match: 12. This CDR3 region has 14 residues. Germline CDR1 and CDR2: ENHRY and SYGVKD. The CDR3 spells CAISPQAQGAGAFF. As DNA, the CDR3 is TGTGCCATCAGTCCCCAGGCACAGGGGGCAGGGGCTTTCTTT.

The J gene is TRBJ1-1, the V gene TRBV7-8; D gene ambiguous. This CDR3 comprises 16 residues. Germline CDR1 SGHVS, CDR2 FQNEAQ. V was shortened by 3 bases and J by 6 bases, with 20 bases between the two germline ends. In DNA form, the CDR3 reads TGTGCCAGCAGCTTTCAGAGGCGATACTCCAGCTCTGAAGCTTTCTTT. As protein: CASSFQRRYSSSEAFF.

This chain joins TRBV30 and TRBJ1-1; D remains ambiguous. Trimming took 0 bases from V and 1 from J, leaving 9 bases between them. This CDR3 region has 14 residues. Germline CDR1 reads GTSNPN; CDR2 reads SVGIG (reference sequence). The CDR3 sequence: CAWSVFERNTEAFF. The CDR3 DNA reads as TGTGCCTGGAGTGTCTTTGAGAGGAACACTGAAGCTTTCTTT.